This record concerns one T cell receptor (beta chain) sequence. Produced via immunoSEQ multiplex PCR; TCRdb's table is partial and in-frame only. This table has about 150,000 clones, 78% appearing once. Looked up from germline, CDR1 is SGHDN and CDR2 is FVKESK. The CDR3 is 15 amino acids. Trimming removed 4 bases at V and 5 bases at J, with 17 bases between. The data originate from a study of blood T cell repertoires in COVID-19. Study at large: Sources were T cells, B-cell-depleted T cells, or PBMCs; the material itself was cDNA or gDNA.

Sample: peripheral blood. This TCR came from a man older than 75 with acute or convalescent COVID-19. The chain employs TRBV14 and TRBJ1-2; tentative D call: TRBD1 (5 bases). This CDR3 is CASSLRSTEIYGYTF. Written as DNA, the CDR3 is TGTGCCAGCAGCCTAAGATCGACAGAAATTTATGGCTACACCTTC.